These 10 T cell receptor beta chains came from one sample sequenced in a study of blood T cell repertoires in COVID-19. Generated by immunoSEQ multiplex PCR, the TCRdb table keeps only in-frame clones and is missing some. The profile shows about 88,000 clones, about 82% of them singletons. Material for sequencing was peripheral blood. The receptor source for this set is a human donor in a cohort sampled during active COVID-19.

The chain couples TRBV28 to TRBJ2-7, with D perhaps TRBD2 (5 bases). This CDR3 comprises 14 residues. CDR1 MDHEN and CDR2 SYDVKM come from the germline V gene. V was pared by 7 bases and J by 0 bases, with 13 bases between. For the CDR3, the DNA is TGTGCCAGCACCGGGCGGGCGCACTCCTACGAGCAGTACTTC. This codes for CASTGRAHSYEQYF. The variable domain in full, with the rest retrieved from reference TRBV28 and TRBJ2-7, is DVKVTQSSRYLVKRTGEKVFLECVQDMDHENMFWYRQDPGLGLRLIYFSYDVKMKEKGDIPEGYSVSREKKERFSLILESASTNQTSMYLCASTGRAHSYEQYFGPGTRLTVT.

In regard to this clone: The sample holds other DNA sequences that translate to the same CDR3. The rearrangement uses TRBV7-8 and TRBJ2-7, with D perhaps matching TRBD1 (6 bases). V dropped 1 base and J dropped 3 bases, with 7 bases sitting between them. Germline CDR1 SGHVS, CDR2 FQNEAQ. The CDR3 sequence is 13 residues long. CDR3 in DNA: TGTGCCAGCAGCTTAGGCAGGGGCTACGAGCAGTACTTC. It translates to CASSLGRGYEQYF.

The chain combines TRBV7-2 with TRBJ2-3; TRBD2 matches 8 bases. CDR3 length: 14 residues. Germline V gene sequence: CDR1 SGHTA, CDR2 FQGNSA. The V and J ends lost 4 bases and 6 bases, in that order; junction bases with no gene match: 6. CDR3 nucleotides: TGTGCCAGCAGCTCCCGGCGGGGGGACGATACGCAGTATTTT. Translating gives CASSSRRGDDTQYF. Supplemented by reference TRBV7-2 and TRBJ2-3, the full variable domain reads GAGVSQSPSNKVTEKGKDVELRCDPISGHTALYWYRQSLGQGLEFLIYFQGNSAPDKSGLPSDRFSAERTGGSVSTLTIQRTQQEDSAVYLCASSSRRGDDTQYFGPGTRLTVL.

V gene TRBV6-6 combines with J gene TRBJ1-4, with a possible D match to TRBD1 (6 bases). CDR3 size: 15 residues. CDR1 and CDR2 from the germline V gene are MNHNY and SVGAGI (reference sequence). V gave up 2 bases and J gave up 5 bases, with 12 bases separating them. CDR3 DNA sequence: TGTGCCAGCAGTTACACTACAGGGTTAAATGAAAAACTGTTTTTT. It encodes CASSYTTGLNEKLFF.

This chain connects TRBV18 to TRBJ2-5; a weak D match, TRBD1 (5 bases). The V gene lost 3 bases and the J gene lost 5 bases, with 16 bases spanning the gap. Germline lookup yields CDR1 KGHSH and CDR2 LQKENI. CDR3 length: 15 amino acids. The DNA for the CDR3 is TGTGCCAGCTCACCGTCAGGGTTAGGGCAGGAGACCCAGTACTTC. Its translation is CASSPSGLGQETQYF.

The chain has TRBV5-4 and TRBJ2-7; 7 bases match TRBD1. V lost 2 bases to trimming and J lost 0 bases; unmatched junction nucleotides: 2. This CDR3 has 14 amino acids. Germline assignment: CDR1 SGHNT and CDR2 YYREEE (reference sequence). CDR3 region: CASSFRGSSYEQYF. The CDR3 DNA reads TGTGCCAGCAGCTTCAGGGGGAGCTCCTACGAGCAGTACTTC.

CDR3 DNA sequence: TGTGCCAGCAGCTTGGCCGGACAGAACGGCAATCAGCCCCAGCATTTT. Translating gives CASSLAGQNGNQPQHF. This sequence joins TRBV5-5 and TRBJ1-5; weak D call: TRBD1 (6 bases). CDR1 and CDR2 (germline): SGHKS, YYEKEE (reference sequence). Trimming left V 0 bases short and J 2 bases short, with 12 bases between. This CDR3 has 16 residues.

V is TRBV5-5 and J is TRBJ2-6; 11 bases line up with TRBD1. CDR1 SGHKS and CDR2 YYEKEE come from the germline V gene (reference sequence). The CDR3 is 19 residues long. With 3 bases clipped from V and 3 bases from J, the junction kept 11 bases outside the gene matches. CDR3 nucleotide sequence: TGTGCCAGCAGCTCAGCCGGGACAGGGGGAAGGGTTGGGGCCAACGTCCTGACTTTC. Protein product: CASSSAGTGGRVGANVLTF. Drawing the rest from reference TRBV5-5 and TRBJ2-6, the complete variable domain is DAGVTQSPTHLIKTRGQQVTLRCSPISGHKSVSWYQQVLGQGPQFIFQYYEKEERGRGNFPDRFSARQFPNYSSELNVNALLLGDSALYLCASSSAGTGGRVGANVLTFGAGSRLTVL.

The chain links TRBV7-9 to TRBJ1-4, with TRBD1 matching over 7 bases. Trimming took 3 bases from V and 7 from J; bases not matched to a gene: 17. CDR1 and CDR2 from the germline V gene are SEHNR and FQNEAQ (reference sequence). CDR3 length: 18 residues. CDR3 in amino acids: CASSFRTGGESSGEKLFF. The DNA of the CDR3 is TGTGCCAGCAGCTTCCGGACAGGAGGCGAATCGTCGGGTGAAAAACTGTTTTTT.

This clone showed up just a few times. The rearrangement links TRBV7-9 to TRBJ1-4, with 8 positions matching TRBD1. The CDR3 is 15 residues long. V gave up 5 bases and J gave up 6 bases; unmatched junction bases: 8. Germline CDR1 SEHNR, CDR2 FQNEAQ (reference sequence). The CDR3 DNA reads TGTGCCAGCAGCCCCGGACAGGGTGGAGATGAAAAACTGTTTTTT. It is translated as CASSPGQGGDEKLFF.